This TCR beta chain was sequenced in a study of lymphopenia after photon versus proton radiotherapy. The CDR3 runs 17 residues. Germline CDR1 reads MNHEY; CDR2 reads SMNVEV (reference sequence). Trimming shortened V by 4 bases and J by 0 bases, and 18 bases separated the two germline ends. TCRdb's copy holds only in-frame clones and misses some; the assay was immunoSEQ multiplex PCR. This sample has some 40,000 clones, with 92% found just once. As regards this clone: Its matching antigen is unknown.

Regarding the study as a whole: Survival link was tested only in deceased patients; proton benefit remains a possibility. Relative stability marked proton patients; photon patients lost diversity and naive cells. After lymphocyte nadir, photon-treated repertoires showed oligoclonal expansion, especially CD8+ Temra.

Sequences were derived from peripheral blood, sampled from a patient treated with photon-based radiotherapy. The TCR originated in a man aged 55 to 69 with cholangiocarcinoma. J is TRBJ1-1 and V is TRBV27; D gene unclear. In DNA, the CDR3 is TGTGCCAGCAGTTCCCTCCCTCCCACAACCCTGAACACTGAAGCTTTCTTT. Translating gives CASSSLPPTTLNTEAFF.